What follows are 3 T cell receptor beta chains derived from one specimen sequenced in a study of CD8+ T cells in alopecia areata (dated by TCRdb to between 2017 and 2018). The treatment or condition label, read with the paper, signifies: oral pan-JAK inhibitor, 5-10 mg twice daily. Libraries were prepared through the immunoSEQ multiplex PCR assay. RNA was extracted from all samples and reverse transcribed into cDNA as template for TCR sequencing. TCRdb obtained this table from immuneACCESS and retained in-frame rearrangements with V and J assigned. These tables miss some clones; where compared with another copy, unresolved V genes account for less than half of the shortfall, and the remainder is unexplained. Within this sample are fewer than 110,000 clones, with 70% to 90% of them counted one time only. The ten largest clones capture 11% of the sample. The sequenced sample was CD8+ T cells sorted from blood, obtained at approximately week 34, from a patient treated with tofacitinib. The receptors originated from a human donor with alopecia areata.

The CDR3 spells CASSLDSPLEETQYF. The CDR3 nucleotides read TGTGCCAGCAGCTTGGACAGCCCTCTGGAAGAGACCCAGTACTTC. The rearrangement uses TRBV11-2 and TRBJ2-5, with a possible D match to TRBD1 (6 bases). Trimming cost V 3 bases and J 3 bases, with 14 bases left between them. The CDR3 loop spans 15 amino acids. Per the germline V gene, CDR1 is SGHAT and CDR2 is FQNNGV.

This clone was detected only a few times. The chain combines TRBV12-5 with TRBJ2-3; unclear D gene. The germline V gene encodes CDR1 LGHNT and CDR2 FRNRAP. This CDR3 is built from 12 residues. Trimming left V 6 bases short and J 4 bases short, with 8 bases between. The CDR3 region is CASGWEADTQYF. In DNA, the CDR3 is TGTGCTAGTGGCTGGGAAGCAGATACGCAGTATTTT.

V is TRBV11-2 and J is TRBJ2-1; D could derive from TRBD1 or TRBD2 (5 bases each). Between the trimmed V and J ends, which lost 5 bases and 10 bases, there was a span of 18 bases. This CDR3 contains 14 residues. Per germline, CDR1 SGHAT and CDR2 FQNNGV. The CDR3, as DNA: TGTGCCAGCAGCCTAAGACTCCTGGGGACCGAGCAGTTCTTC. Protein product: CASSLRLLGTEQFF.